The 15 T cell receptor beta chains below were found in one sample sequenced in a study of CD8+CD57+ T cells in acquired aplastic anemia. Researchers used genomic DNA as the template to profile TCR beta VDJ and CDR3. TCRdb re-derived calls from the reads in MiXCR, one entry per CDR3 protein. Of about 190,000 distinct CDR3 sequences in the sample, around 50% were seen once. Specimen: sorted CD4+, CD8+, or CD8+CD57+ T cells (not recorded which) from PBMCs. These receptors all come from a human donor in good health, serving as a control.

Details on this clonotype: One end of the junction fails to match germline, which may point to a read error. The chain recombines TRBV10-3 with TRBJ1-3; a weak D match, TRBD1 (6 bases). Germline V lookup: CDR1 ENHRY, CDR2 SYGVKD. This CDR3 has 14 amino acids. As DNA, the CDR3 is TGTGCCATACTTGAACAGGGCTCTGGAAGCACCATATACTTT. Protein product: CAILEQGSGSTIYF.

In this sample, this clonotype turned up many times. The chain employs TRBV7-2 and TRBJ2-7, with a weak D call TRBD1 (10 bases). Germline CDR1 reads SGHTA; CDR2 reads FQGNSA. There are 16 residues in the CDR3. V was shortened by 3 bases and J by 4 bases, with 19 bases between the two germline ends. DNA of the CDR3: TGTGCCAGCAGCTTGCGGGGGGGACAGGGGAGTTACGAGCAGTACTTC. This sequence encodes CASSLRGGQGSYEQYF.

This clonotype was seen ten or more times. The V gene is TRBV20-1, the J gene TRBJ2-7; 8 bases match TRBD2. The ends lost 4 bases at V and 3 bases at J; junction bases unmatched: 14. The CDR3 is 16 amino acids. Germline CDR1 reads DFQATT; CDR2 reads SNEGSKA (reference sequence). The CDR3 DNA reads TGCAGTGCTACCTTATCAGCCGGGACTAGGGGCTACGAGCAGTACTTC. Translated, it gives CSATLSAGTRGYEQYF.

This clonotype was detected ten times or more. This rearrangement joins TRBV5-1 to TRBJ2-3; D not resolved. V dropped 4 bases and J dropped 0 bases, with 12 bases sitting between them. The CDR3 is 15 amino acids. The germline V gene encodes CDR1 SGHRS and CDR2 YFSETQ. The CDR3 nucleotides are TGCGCCAGCAGCCGACCCGAAACTAGCACAGATACGCAGTATTTT. This translates into CASSRPETSTDTQYF.

The table lists this clonotype with many counts. The V and J genes are TRBV3-1 and TRBJ2-7; D unclear. Germline V gene data show CDR1 as LGHDT and CDR2 as YNNKEL (reference sequence). With 4 bases removed from V and 2 bases from J, the gap between germline ends came to 18 bases. This CDR3 comprises 16 residues. The CDR3 region is CASSPSAISGAYEQYF. DNA for the CDR3: TGTGCCAGCAGCCCAAGCGCGATTTCGGGTGCCTACGAGCAGTACTTC.

This chain uses TRBV7-9 with TRBJ2-1, with 7 nucleotides matching TRBD2. Germline trimming cut 0 bases from V and 3 bases from J; bases unmatched to any gene: 8. This CDR3 is 17 amino acids long. Germline V gene data show CDR1 as SEHNR and CDR2 as FQNEAQ (reference sequence). This CDR3 reads CASSLARSGDVYNEQFF. The CDR3 DNA reads as TGTGCCAGCAGCTTAGCCCGGAGCGGGGACGTCTACAATGAGCAGTTCTTC.

This clonotype occurred a few times. The chain carries TRBV6-1 and TRBJ2-4; maybe TRBD2 (6 bases). The germline V gene has CDR1 MNHNS and CDR2 SASEGT. This CDR3 is built from 13 residues. Trimming stripped 7 bases from V and 8 bases from J, with 15 bases between. The CDR3 nucleotides read TGTGCCAGCATTTTCGCCGGAGGGGACATTCAGTACTTC. It codes for CASIFAGGDIQYF.

V and J are TRBV7-9 and TRBJ2-5, with 7 bases matching TRBD1. This CDR3 contains 12 residues. The germline gives CDR1 SEHNR, CDR2 FQNEAQ (reference sequence). The J segment lost 9 bases and the V segment lost 6 bases, leaving 7 bases of the junction unmatched. The CDR3 sequence is CASSPGQGAQYF. The DNA for the CDR3 is TGTGCCAGCAGTCCGGGTCAGGGGGCCCAGTACTTC.

The V and J genes are TRBV29-1 and TRBJ2-7; D unresolved. The V end lost 4 bases, the J end lost 2 bases, and 6 bases lay between the germline ends. CDR1 is SQVTM and CDR2 is ANQGSEA in the germline V gene. The CDR3 has 11 residues. CDR3 residues: CSVVTPYEQYF. CDR3 in DNA: TGCAGCGTTGTAACCCCCTACGAGCAGTACTTC.

The chain carries TRBV7-6 and TRBJ2-7; 12 bases match TRBD1. The CDR3 is 15 residues long. Per germline, CDR1 SGHVS and CDR2 FNYEAQ. After removal of 5 bases from V and 5 bases from J, the junction contained 7 bases not matched to a gene. Here the CDR3 reads CASSLGTGGNDEQYF. CDR3 bases: TGTGCCAGCAGCCTGGGGACAGGGGGCAATGACGAGCAGTACTTC.

This clonotype was recorded at least ten times. V usage is TRBV4-2 and J usage is TRBJ2-7; TRBD1 is a possible D gene (6 bases). V was trimmed by 1 base and J by 2 bases, leaving 12 bases between them. Per germline, CDR1 LGHNA and CDR2 YNFKEQ. This CDR3 contains 15 residues. CDR3 sequence: CASSQVWGPTYEQYF. CDR3 DNA sequence: TGTGCCAGCAGCCAAGTGTGGGGGCCAACCTACGAGCAGTACTTC.

This clonotype appeared a few times. A clone one base away is much larger, so this may be a read error. J is TRBJ1-1 and V is TRBV4-1, with D hard to call. Germline V gene data show CDR1 as MGHRA and CDR2 as YSYEKL. V gave up 0 bases and J gave up 8 bases, with 7 bases separating them. The CDR3 is made up of 12 amino acids. The CDR3 DNA is TGCGCCAGCAGCCAAGACAGGCGGGAAGCTTTCTTT. Translated: CASSQDRREAFF.

This clonotype was seen ten or more times. V gene TRBV27 combines with J gene TRBJ2-6; D is unclear. Germline V CDR1 and CDR2: MNHEY, SMNVEV (reference sequence). Trimming shortened V by 6 bases and J by 2 bases, and 5 bases separated the two germline ends. The CDR3 runs to 13 residues. This CDR3 reads CASRTTGANVLTF. CDR3 bases: TGTGCCAGCAGAACTACTGGGGCCAACGTCCTGACTTTC. The full variable domain, completed using reference TRBV27 and TRBJ2-6, is EAQVTQNPRYLITVTGKKLTVTCSQNMNHEYMSWYRQDPGLGLRQIYYSMNVEVTDKGDVPEGYKVSRKEKRNFPLILESPSPNQTSLYFCASRTTGANVLTFGAGSRLTVL.

In this sample, this clonotype turned up many times. The chain recombines TRBV5-8 with TRBJ2-5, with 16 bases fitting TRBD2. Germline CDR1 is SGHTS and CDR2 is YDEGEE. The ends lost 4 bases at V and 5 bases at J; junction bases unmatched: 2. The CDR3 extends over 15 amino acids. CDR3 sequence reads: CASSLGLAGGETQYF. CDR3 coding DNA: TGTGCCAGCAGCCTGGGACTAGCGGGGGGGGAGACCCAGTACTTC.

This clonotype turned up a few times. V is TRBV5-1 and J is TRBJ2-5, with D unclear. The CDR3 totals 12 residues. Per the germline V gene, CDR1 is SGHRS and CDR2 is YFSETQ. V was clipped by 3 bases and J by 2 bases, with 5 bases between them. The CDR3 DNA reads as TGCGCCAGCAGCTGGGAACAAGAGACCCAGTACTTC. Its protein is CASSWEQETQYF.